This TCR beta chain was identified in a study of beta chain features in type 1 diabetes. At the level of the study: Age, gender, cell numbers and subset yield matched between patients and controls.

The CDR3 consists of 14 residues. The germline V and J ends were trimmed by 1 base and 4 bases, with 7 bases remaining between them. Germline V CDR1 and CDR2: LGHNT, FRNRAP. Details on this clone: The antigen is unknown.

Expressed TCRB transcripts were sequenced, since all the RNA that had been isolated was reverse transcribed. Sequencing used immunoSEQ multiplex PCR; TCRdb keeps in-frame clones, though not all of them. Counted here are some 290,000 clones, roughly 25% occurring once; the ten biggest clones make up about 0.012%. General observations from the study: Whatever favoring of shorter templates PCR might show would apply equally to patients and controls. A closer apparent resemblance between naive, central memory and Treg TCRB repertoires was seen in patients than in healthy donors. The study found fewer insertions and more deletions at VDJ junctions in type 1 diabetes patients. TCRB CDR3 length was moderately but significantly reduced in all four CD4+ subsets of Type 1 diabetes patients.

V gene TRBV12-5 combines with J gene TRBJ2-2, with D unclear. This sequence was found in a woman aged 30 to 39 with type 1 diabetes. The sequencing sample was made of naive CD4+ T cells from blood. The CDR3 reads CASGLGLGTGELFF. CDR3 DNA sequence: TGTGCTAGTGGTTTGGGGCTAGGCACCGGGGAGCTGTTTTTT.